The clone carrying this TCR beta chain was found a few times. Trimming took off 2 bases at V and 0 bases at J, with 11 bases between the two ends. The length of the CDR3 is 15 residues. Germline V CDR1 and CDR2: SGHNT, YYREEE (reference sequence). TCRdb used MiXCR to reprocess the 5' RACE reads, holding one entry per CDR3 protein. Among about 50,000 distinct CDR3 sequences listed, around 5.4% were seen once. This entry is derived from a study of T cells after yellow fever vaccination. V usage is TRBV5-4 and J usage is TRBJ2-5; D may be TRBD1 (5 bases). This clonotype was obtained from a man younger than 30 who received the YFV17D yellow fever vaccine. The specimen was PBMCs, either bulk or a sorted T-cell subset (CD4+, CD8+, memory, or dextramer-sorted; not recorded which), collected on the day of the yellow fever booster vaccination. The CDR3 DNA is TGTGCCAGCAGCTTTGGTCGACAGTACCAAGAGACCCAGTACTTC. This encodes CASSFGRQYQETQYF. Supplemented by reference TRBV5-4 and TRBJ2-5, the full variable domain reads ETGVTQSPTHLIKTRGQQVTLRCSSQSGHNTVSWYQQALGQGPQFIFQYYREEENGRGNFPPRFSGLQFPNYSSELNVNALELDDSALYLCASSFGRQYQETQYFGPGTRLLVL.